This paragraph covers one T cell receptor (beta chain) sequence. This specimen comes from a study of blood T cell repertoires in COVID-19. Measured with immunoSEQ multiplex PCR; TCRdb has only the in-frame clones, and not every one. The data show fewer than 200,000 clones, around four fifths seen once. The length of the CDR3 is 15 residues. Trimming removed 0 bases from V and 4 bases from J; junction bases left unmatched: 6. Germline V gene sequence: CDR1 SGHAT, CDR2 FQNNGV. This TCR derives from a woman older than 75 with COVID-19, enrolled during active disease. V gene TRBV11-2 combines with J gene TRBJ2-7, with 7 bases aligning to TRBD2. Material: peripheral blood. The chain's CDR3 is CASSLEASGAYEQYF. The DNA for the CDR3 is TGTGCCAGCAGCTTAGAGGCTAGCGGTGCTTACGAGCAGTACTTC.